These T cell receptor beta chains were read from a single sample in a study of Graves' ophthalmopathy and Graves' hyperthyroidism. MiXCR, applied by TCRdb to the multiplex PCR reads, yields one record per CDR3 protein. This table holds around 170,000 distinct CDR3 sequences, approximately 38% found once. The material sequenced was peripheral blood. These receptors all come from a woman in her 40s with Graves' ophthalmopathy. The CDR3 runs from the conserved cysteine through the conserved F or W. D genes are given only for firm matches. Expanded clones get a size class; other rows say once, few or many, or leave the size out.

j_call	v_call	clone_size	d_call	cdr3_aa	cdr3_nt
TRBJ1-3	TRBV20-1	many	.	CSARDQGNSGNTIYF	TGCAGTGCTAGAGACCAGGGCAACTCTGGAAACACCATATATTTT
TRBJ1-5	TRBV6-2/TRBV6-3	.	.	CASSGQGDGQPQHF	TGTGCCAGCAGTGGCCAAGGGGACGGTCAGCCCCAGCATTTT
TRBJ2-2	TRBV5-1	many	TRBD1	CASSHGTGLSSGELFF	TGCGCCAGCAGCCACGGGACAGGACTCTCCTCTGGGGAGCTGTTTTTT
TRBJ1-1	TRBV12-5	.	.	CASGSLNTEAFF	TGTGCTAGTGGCTCACTGAACACTGAAGCTTTCTTT
TRBJ1-1	TRBV30	many	TRBD1	CACHRGNTEAFF	TGTGCCTGTCACAGGGGGAACACTGAAGCTTTCTTT
TRBJ2-7	TRBV28	many	.	CASSLSPQYF	TGTGCCAGCAGTTTATCACCTCAGTACTTC
TRBJ2-7	TRBV7-9	many	TRBD1	CASSTDRAYEQYF	TGTGCCAGCAGCACAGACAGGGCCTACGAGCAGTACTTC
TRBJ2-5	TRBV28	many	.	CATGKEAGVETQYF	TGTGCCACCGGGAAGGAGGCTGGAGTAGAGACCCAGTACTTC
TRBJ1-1	TRBV28	many	TRBD1	CASSLDDRTGGPNTEAFF	TGTGCCAGCAGTTTAGATGATAGGACAGGGGGCCCGAACACTGAAGCTTTCTTT
TRBJ1-2	TRBV19	many	.	CASSIWARLGGAGGYTF	TGTGCCAGTAGTATATGGGCCCGCCTAGGAGGGGCTGGAGGCTACACCTTC
TRBJ2-5	TRBV6-2/TRBV6-3	many	.	CASSYLLGPSRETQYF	TGTGCCAGCAGTTACCTACTCGGACCTTCTAGGGAGACCCAGTACTTC
TRBJ2-5	TRBV12-3/TRBV12-4	few	.	CASSFWMRNQETQYF	TGTGCCAGCAGTTTCTGGATGCGGAACCAAGAGACCCAGTACTTC
TRBJ1-1	TRBV6-5	many	TRBD1	CASSYSTGVNTEAFF	TGTGCCAGCAGTTACTCCACAGGGGTGAACACTGAAGCTTTCTTT
TRBJ1-5	TRBV19	many	.	CASKFLAGGNQPQHF	TGTGCCAGTAAGTTCCTAGCCGGTGGCAATCAGCCCCAGCATTTT
TRBJ2-7	TRBV6-5	.	.	CASRDSAYEQYF	TGTGCCAGCAGGGACTCTGCCTACGAGCAGTACTTC
TRBJ2-7	TRBV11-2	many	.	CATSRDLSYEQYF	TGTGCCACAAGCAGGGATCTTAGCTACGAGCAGTACTTC
TRBJ1-6	TRBV5-6	many	TRBD1	CASSDVGQAGNNSPLHF	TGTGCCAGCAGTGACGTGGGACAGGCGGGAAATAATTCACCCCTCCACTTT
TRBJ2-4	TRBV12-3/TRBV12-4	.	TRBD2	CASRLAGGNIQYF	TGTGCCAGCAGACTAGCGGGAGGCAACATTCAGTACTTC
TRBJ2-7	TRBV6-1	many	TRBD2	CASSPRKAGGSYEQYF	TGTGCCAGCAGCCCCCGAAAAGCGGGGGGTTCCTACGAGCAGTACTTC
TRBJ1-6	TRBV6-5	.	TRBD1	CASSWGQGDSPLHF	TGTGCCAGCAGTTGGGGACAGGGGGATTCACCCCTCCACTTT
TRBJ2-7	TRBV12-3/TRBV12-4	many	TRBD1	CASSLISTGVEQYF	TGTGCCAGCAGTTTAATATCGACAGGGGTCGAGCAGTACTTC
TRBJ1-3	TRBV7-7	.	.	CASSLEFGRAVSGNTIYF	TGTGCTAGCAGCTTAGAGTTCGGCAGGGCCGTCTCTGGAAACACCATATATTTT
TRBJ2-7	TRBV6-2/TRBV6-3	.	TRBD1	CASSRHYSGTGASYEQYF	TGCGCCAGCAGCCGCCACTACTCCGGGACAGGGGCATCTTACGAGCAGTACTTC
TRBJ2-4	TRBV28	.	TRBD2	CASSFRLADKNIQYF	TGTGCCAGCAGTTTCAGACTAGCGGACAAAAACATTCAGTACTTC
TRBJ2-5	TRBV6-5	many	.	CASSSDPQETQYF	TGTGCCAGCAGTTCGGACCCCCAAGAGACCCAGTACTTC
TRBJ2-7	TRBV10-3	.	TRBD1	CAIREGLTGNEQYF	TGTGCCATCAGGGAAGGTCTGACAGGGAATGAGCAGTACTTC
TRBJ1-1	TRBV6-5	many	.	CASSYGAQNTEAFF	TGTGCCAGCAGTTACGGGGCGCAAAACACTGAAGCTTTCTTT
TRBJ2-4	TRBV12-3/TRBV12-4	once	.	CASSLGDQTNIQYF	TGTGCCAGCAGTTTAGGGGACCAAACTAACATTCAGTACTTC
TRBJ1-1	TRBV12-5	.	TRBD1	CASGLDRGDAFF	TGTGCTAGTGGTTTAGACAGGGGGGACGCTTTCTTT
TRBJ2-5	TRBV6-2/TRBV6-3	.	TRBD1	CASTLAGTALGTQYF	TGTGCCAGCACCCTAGCCGGGACAGCACTTGGGACCCAGTACTTC
TRBJ2-2	TRBV19	many	.	CASRTTEAGELFF	TGTGCCAGTCGGACTACGGAGGCCGGGGAGCTGTTTTTT
TRBJ1-2	TRBV5-1	many	.	CASSLKTALYGYTF	TGCGCCAGCAGCCTAAAGACAGCTTTATATGGCTACACCTTC
TRBJ2-7	TRBV6-2/TRBV6-3	.	TRBD2	CASSYSSGTSASYEQYF	TGTGCCAGCAGTTACTCGTCCGGGACTAGCGCCTCCTACGAGCAGTACTTC
TRBJ1-6	TRBV6-1	many	.	CASGAGGSSYNSPLHF	TGTGCCAGCGGTGCGGGGGGAAGCTCCTATAATTCACCCCTCCACTTT
TRBJ2-2	TRBV4-3	many	.	CASSQDLANTGELFF	TGCGCCAGCAGCCAAGATCTAGCGAACACCGGGGAGCTGTTTTTT
TRBJ2-2	TRBV5-1	many	.	CASRKANTGELFF	TGCGCCAGTAGAAAGGCGAACACCGGGGAGCTGTTTTTT
TRBJ1-6	TRBV24-1	.	.	CATMGLPGSPLHF	TGTGCCACCATGGGCCTACCCGGTTCACCCCTCCACTTT
TRBJ1-1	TRBV7-2	.	.	CASSLSVGHTTNTEAFF	TGTGCCAGCAGCTTATCGGTTGGACACACCACGAACACTGAAGCTTTCTTT
TRBJ1-2	TRBV7-2	.	TRBD1	CASSLTDREWSYGYTF	TGTGCCAGCAGCTTAACGGACAGGGAATGGAGCTATGGCTACACCTTC
TRBJ1-3	TRBV6-5	many	.	CASSYSAGGGNTIYF	TGTGCCAGCAGTTACTCGGCGGGGGGTGGAAACACCATATATTTT
TRBJ2-7	TRBV28	many	TRBD1	CASSFRRTGGYEQYF	TGTGCCAGCAGTTTTAGAAGGACAGGGGGTTACGAGCAGTACTTC
TRBJ2-7	TRBV5-4	many	.	CASSLEGGARSYEQYF	TGTGCCAGCAGCTTGGAGGGGGGGGCGAGGTCCTACGAGCAGTACTTC
TRBJ1-5	TRBV6-1	.	TRBD1	CASGWTGDSNQPQHF	TGTGCCAGCGGATGGACAGGGGATAGCAATCAGCCCCAGCATTTT
TRBJ1-1	TRBV19	many	.	CASSISGFMNTEAFF	TGTGCCAGTAGTATATCCGGGTTTATGAACACTGAAGCTTTCTTT
TRBJ1-1	TRBV7-3	many	TRBD1	CASSLPGGSAFF	TGTGCCAGCAGCCTCCCAGGGGGGAGCGCTTTCTTT
TRBJ2-4	TRBV4-2	many	.	CASSQLGDGGNIQYF	TGTGCCAGCAGCCAATTGGGAGACGGGGGAAACATTCAGTACTTC
TRBJ1-5	TRBV27	many	.	CASSPYSGSNQPQHF	TGTGCCAGCAGTCCATACAGTGGGAGCAATCAGCCCCAGCATTTT
TRBJ2-5	TRBV7-8	many	.	CASSLGPGLETQYF	TGTGCCAGCAGCTTAGGTCCCGGCCTGGAGACCCAGTACTTC
TRBJ2-7	TRBV27	few	.	CASSHVVPSDEQYF	TGTGCCAGCAGTCACGTTGTTCCGTCGGACGAGCAGTACTTC
TRBJ1-1	TRBV29-1	many	.	CSVAARGGVNTEAFF	TGCAGCGTTGCTGCTCGGGGCGGTGTGAACACTGAAGCTTTCTTT
TRBJ2-2	TRBV11-2	many	TRBD2	CASTQTERGGRTGELFF	TGTGCCAGCACCCAAACTGAGCGGGGGGGCCGGACCGGGGAGCTGTTTTTT
TRBJ1-5	TRBV28	.	TRBD1	CASSLWTGAGSNQPQHF	TGTGCCAGCAGTTTATGGACAGGGGCAGGGAGCAATCAGCCCCAGCATTTT
TRBJ1-1	TRBV25-1	.	.	CASSELGRNTEAFF	TGTGCCAGCAGTGAATTGGGCAGGAACACTGAAGCTTTCTTT
TRBJ1-1	TRBV5-1	many	.	CASSFAGTTLNTEAFF	TGCGCCAGCAGCTTCGCCGGGACAACATTGAACACTGAAGCTTTCTTT
TRBJ1-1	TRBV12-3/TRBV12-4	.	TRBD1	CASSPQVDRDDTEAFF	TGTGCCAGCAGCCCCCAAGTGGACAGGGACGACACTGAAGCTTTCTTT
TRBJ1-2	TRBV6-1	many	.	CASSELVGYTF	TGTGCCAGCAGTGAACTAGTGGGCTACACCTTC
TRBJ1-1	TRBV4-1	many	.	CASSPEFYGTGLNTEAFF	TGCGCCAGCAGCCCAGAGTTTTATGGTACGGGCCTGAACACTGAAGCTTTCTTT
TRBJ1-3	TRBV11-2	many	.	CASSPRGDYQGNTIYF	TGTGCCAGCAGCCCTCGCGGGGACTACCAAGGAAACACCATATATTTT
TRBJ1-1	TRBV29-1	many	.	CSVTTVMNTEAFF	TGCAGCGTTACGACAGTGATGAACACTGAAGCTTTCTTT
TRBJ1-3	TRBV12-3/TRBV12-4	many	.	CASSALQGSGNTIYF	TGTGCCAGCAGTGCGCTACAGGGATCCGGAAACACCATATATTTT